The 7 T cell receptor beta chains reported below all come from one sample, sequenced in a study of cytomegalovirus exposure and HLA in healthy donors. With 60 Vbeta and 13 Jbeta primers, the PCR was carried out. Generated by immunoSEQ multiplex PCR, the TCRdb table keeps only in-frame clones and is missing some. The sample table includes about 160,000 clones. Specimen: PBMCs. The receptors shown here come from a woman in her sixties or seventies in good health and CMV-seronegative.

The chain has TRBV6-1 and TRBJ1-2, with D uncertain. The V gene lost 5 bases and the J gene lost 5 bases, with 15 bases spanning the gap. Germline CDR1 and CDR2: MNHNS and SASEGT. This CDR3 comprises 14 residues. This CDR3 reads CASSFLGEEYGYTF. The CDR3 bases are TGTGCCAGCAGTTTCCTCGGGGAGGAGTATGGCTACACCTTC.

The genes are TRBV7-9 and TRBJ2-5; D is perhaps TRBD1 (6 bases). Germline loops: CDR1 SEHNR, CDR2 FQNEAQ (reference sequence). V was cut by 3 bases and J by 4 bases, with 24 bases left in between. The CDR3 is 18 amino acids. The CDR3 reads CASSLGQGIPPKRETQYF. The CDR3, as DNA: TGTGCCAGCAGCTTGGGGCAGGGGATCCCCCCGAAAAGAGAGACCCAGTACTTC. Full variable domain (outside the CDR3, taken from reference TRBV7-9 and TRBJ2-5): DTGVSQNPRHKITKRGQNVTFRCDPISEHNRLYWYRQTLGQGPEFLTYFQNEAQLEKSRLLSDRFSAERPKGSFSTLEIQRTEQGDSAMYLCASSLGQGIPPKRETQYFGPGTRLLVL.

The chain recombines TRBV5-1 with TRBJ1-5; D is possibly TRBD1 (5 bases). The germline V and J ends were trimmed by 0 bases and 7 bases, with 14 bases remaining between them. The CDR3 has 15 residues. In germline, CDR1 is SGHRS, CDR2 YFSETQ. As DNA, the CDR3 is TGCGCCAGCAGCTTGGTGGCAGGGATGGGACAGCCCCAGCATTTT. Encoded protein: CASSLVAGMGQPQHF.

In nucleotides, the CDR3 is TGTGCCAGCAGGGTCGGTAATTCACCCCTCCACTTT. The encoded protein is CASRVGNSPLHF. The chain couples TRBV2 to TRBJ1-6; D ambiguous. In germline, CDR1 is SNHLY, CDR2 FYNNEI. V was shortened by 6 bases and J by 6 bases, with 6 bases between the two germline ends. The CDR3 consists of 12 residues.

Worth noting for this clone: The junction departs from germline at one end; a sequencing error may be responsible. The same CDR3 arises from other DNA sequences in this sample as well. The chain joins TRBV29-1 to TRBJ1-4; tentatively, D is TRBD1 (5 bases). Germline-derived CDR1 and CDR2 are SQVTM and ANQGSEA. The CDR3 spans 13 residues. The CDR3 reads CSVDWQGGEKLFF. In DNA form, the CDR3 reads TGCAGCGTTGACTGGCAGGGTGGAGAAAAGCTGTTTTTT.

This chain links TRBV30 with TRBJ1-5; no definite D call. Germline lookup yields CDR1 GTSNPN and CDR2 SVGIG (reference sequence). V lost 4 bases to trimming and J lost 6 bases, with 16 bases between them. The CDR3 totals 14 residues. CDR3: CAWTSGGQGQPQHF. CDR3 in DNA: TGTGCCTGGACCTCAGGTGGGCAAGGTCAGCCCCAGCATTTT.

The chain combines TRBV7-9 with TRBJ2-7, with D perhaps TRBD2 (7 bases). Between the trimmed V and J ends, which lost 1 base and 6 bases, there was a span of 10 bases. In germline, CDR1 is SEHNR, CDR2 FQNEAQ (reference sequence). CDR3 size: 13 residues. CDR3 sequence reads: CASSLVGGGEQYF. The DNA for the CDR3 is TGTGCCAGCAGCTTAGTGGGAGGGGGCGAGCAGTACTTC.